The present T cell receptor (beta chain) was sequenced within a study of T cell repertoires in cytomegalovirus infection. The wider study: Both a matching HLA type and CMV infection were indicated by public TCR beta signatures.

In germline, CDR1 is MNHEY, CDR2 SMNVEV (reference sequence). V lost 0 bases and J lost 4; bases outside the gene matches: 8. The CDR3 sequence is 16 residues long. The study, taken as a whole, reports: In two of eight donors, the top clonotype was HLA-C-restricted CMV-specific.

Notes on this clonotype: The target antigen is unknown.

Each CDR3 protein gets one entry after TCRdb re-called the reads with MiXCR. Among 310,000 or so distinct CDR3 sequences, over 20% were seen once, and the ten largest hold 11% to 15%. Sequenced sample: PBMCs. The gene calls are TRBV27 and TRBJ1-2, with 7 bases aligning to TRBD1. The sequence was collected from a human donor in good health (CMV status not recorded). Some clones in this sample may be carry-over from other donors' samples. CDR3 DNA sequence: TGTGCCAGCAGTTTATCCGCAACAGGGGCCTTCTATGGCTACACCTTC. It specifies CASSLSATGAFYGYTF.